The 21 T cell receptor beta chains reported below all come from one sample, sequenced in a study of early T cells in non-severe SARS-CoV-2 infection. TCRdb called the 5' RACE reads again in MiXCR, with one record for every CDR3 protein. This sample has approximately 30,000 distinct CDR3 sequences, with 5% to 7% found just once. What was sequenced was whole blood. These receptors all come from an adult who was a healthcare worker with PCR-confirmed SARS-CoV-2 infection or an uninfected control (not recorded which).

By share of the sample, this clonotype is medium-sized. V is TRBV7-6 and J is TRBJ2-7, with D possibly matching TRBD2 (6 bases). In germline, CDR1 is SGHVS, CDR2 FNYEAQ. This CDR3 is built from 15 residues. V shed 1 base and J shed 5 bases, with 15 bases lying between them. The CDR3 reads CASSLGYGSGNEQYF. The CDR3, as DNA: TGTGCCAGCAGCTTAGGCTACGGGAGTGGTAACGAGCAGTACTTC. The full variable domain, in which reference TRBV7-6 and TRBJ2-7 provide the parts outside the CDR3, is GAGVSQSPRYKVTKRGQDVALRCDPISGHVSLYWYRQALGQGPEFLTYFNYEAQQDKSGLPNDRFSAERPEGSISTLTIQRTEQRDSAMYRCASSLGYGSGNEQYFGPGTRLTVT.

This clonotype was detected a few times. The chain joins TRBV5-1 to TRBJ1-1; D unclear. This CDR3 has 14 amino acids. Germline CDR1 is SGHRS and CDR2 is YFSETQ. Between the trimmed V and J ends, which lost 4 bases and 0 bases, there was a span of 10 bases. CDR3 protein: CASSASTVNTEAFF. The CDR3 coding sequence is TGCGCCAGCAGCGCCTCGACTGTGAACACTGAAGCTTTCTTT.

This clonotype was picked up many times. The gene calls are TRBV7-9 and TRBJ1-3; D gene unclear. The CDR3 runs to 15 residues. The germline CDR1 and CDR2 sequences are SEHNR and FQNEAQ (reference sequence). Between the trimmed V and J ends, which lost 5 bases and 0 bases, there was a span of 11 bases. This CDR3 is CASSPPFRSGNTIYF. DNA of the CDR3: TGTGCCAGCAGCCCCCCTTTTCGCTCTGGAAACACCATATATTTT.

This clonotype was observed at least ten times. V is TRBV7-2 and J is TRBJ2-7; 7 nucleotides line up with TRBD2. The J segment lost 6 bases and the V segment lost 2 bases, leaving 4 bases of the junction unmatched. The CDR3 runs to 13 residues. Germline V gives CDR1 SGHTA, CDR2 FQGNSA. The CDR3 spells CASSLSGGGEQYF. DNA of the CDR3: TGTGCCAGCAGCTTATCGGGGGGAGGCGAGCAGTACTTC. Full variable domain (remainder filled in from reference TRBV7-2 and TRBJ2-7): GAGVSQSPSNKVTEKGKDVELRCDPISGHTALYWYRQSLGQGLEFLIYFQGNSAPDKSGLPSDRFSAERTGGSVSTLTIQRTQQEDSAVYLCASSLSGGGEQYFGPGTRLTVT.

This clonotype was recorded a few times. The chain links TRBV20-1 to TRBJ2-1; 11 nucleotides match TRBD2. The CDR3 length is 14 residues. Germline values: CDR1 DFQATT, CDR2 SNEGSKA (reference sequence). Trimming at V came to 5 bases and at J to 7 bases, leaving 7 bases not matched to a gene. The CDR3 reads CSALLAGATNEQFF. The CDR3 region has the DNA TGCAGTGCTTTACTAGCGGGAGCAACAAATGAGCAGTTCTTC.

This clonotype has a handful of counts. This chain's CDR3 is CSAYRDTVYF. The CDR3, as DNA: TGCAGCGCCTACCGGGACACGGTTTACTTC. The chain couples TRBV29-1 to TRBJ2-5; weak D call: TRBD1 (6 bases). Germline V gene data show CDR1 as SQVTM and CDR2 as ANQGSEA. Trimming removed 7 bases from V and 14 bases from J, with 17 bases in between. The CDR3 runs to 10 residues. The full variable domain, in which reference TRBV29-1 and TRBJ2-5 provide the parts outside the CDR3, is SAVISQKPSRDICQRGTSLTIQCQVDSQVTMMFWYRQQPGQSLTLIATANQGSEATYESGFVIDKFPISRPNLTFSTLTVSNMSPEDSSIYLCSAYRDTVYFGPGTRLLVL.

This clonotype was counted at least ten times. The rearrangement joins TRBV20-1 to TRBJ2-5; TRBD2 matches at 8 bases. Germline CDR1 reads DFQATT; CDR2 reads SNEGSKA (reference sequence). The CDR3 has 15 residues. The ends lost 8 bases at V and 1 base at J; junction bases unmatched: 12. Here the CDR3 reads CSPNRGGGSQETQYF. The CDR3 coding sequence is TGCAGTCCTAATCGGGGGGGCGGGTCCCAAGAGACCCAGTACTTC.

This clonotype was seen ten or more times. The gene calls are TRBV5-1 and TRBJ2-7; D remains ambiguous. The CDR3 covers 14 residues. With 1 base removed from V and 2 bases from J, the gap between germline ends came to 10 bases. The V gene's germline CDR1 is SGHRS and CDR2 YFSETQ. CDR3 loop: CASSLSGPPYEQYF. For the CDR3, the DNA is TGCGCCAGCAGCTTGTCCGGGCCTCCCTACGAGCAGTACTTC.

This rearrangement joins TRBV20-1 to TRBJ2-1, with D perhaps matching TRBD1 (6 bases). The CDR3 has 13 residues. Germline V gene sequence: CDR1 DFQATT, CDR2 SNEGSKA (reference sequence). V was pared by 5 bases and J by 1 base, with 9 bases between. CDR3 sequence reads: CSAHQGSYNEQFF. CDR3 DNA: TGCAGTGCTCACCAGGGGTCCTACAATGAGCAGTTCTTC.

This clonotype was counted ten times or more. V and J are TRBV7-6 and TRBJ2-7, with TRBD2 matching 7 bases. The CDR3 is 12 residues long. Germline V gives CDR1 SGHVS, CDR2 FNYEAQ. J lost 5 bases, V lost 4 bases, and 2 bases had no gene match. The CDR3 sequence is CASSSGLNEQYF. The CDR3 DNA reads TGTGCCAGCAGCTCGGGACTAAACGAGCAGTACTTC.

This clonotype came up many times. The V and J genes are TRBV20-1 and TRBJ2-5; D unclear. Germline CDR1 DFQATT, CDR2 SNEGSKA (reference sequence). This CDR3 has 13 residues. The ends were cut back, 0 bases at V and 3 bases at J, with 8 bases in the middle. The CDR3 DNA sequence: TGCAGTGCTAGAGATCTGGGTGAAGAGACCCAGTACTTC. Amino acids: CSARDLGEETQYF.

Ten or more counts support this clonotype. The gene calls are TRBV4-2 and TRBJ2-3; the match to TRBD2 covers 9 bases. The germline CDR1 and CDR2 sequences are LGHNA and YNFKEQ. The V segment lost 1 base and the J segment 8 bases; nucleotides outside the gene matches: 10. The CDR3 runs to 16 residues. CDR3 amino acids: CASSQVASGGPTTQYF. The CDR3, as DNA: TGTGCCAGCAGCCAAGTGGCCAGCGGGGGGCCGACTACGCAGTATTTT.

Details on this clonotype: Possible read error: a much larger clone is one base away. No conserved phenylalanine or tryptophan ends this CDR3, so it is likely a read error. The chain recombines TRBV20-1 with TRBJ2-1, with D perhaps TRBD2 (6 bases). The CDR3 has 12 amino acids. Germline assignment: CDR1 DFQATT and CDR2 SNEGSKA (reference sequence). V lost 1 base to trimming and J lost 8 bases, with 9 bases between them. The CDR3 reads CSARGGEYEQFL. In DNA, the CDR3 is TGCAGTGCTAGAGGGGGGGAGTATGAGCAGTTCCTC.

This clonotype was picked up many times. The chain couples TRBV24-1 to TRBJ2-2; 11 bases are shared with TRBD1. CDR3 size: 15 residues. The J segment lost 6 bases and the V segment lost 12 bases, leaving 11 bases of the junction unmatched. Germline V CDR1 and CDR2: KGHDR, SFDVKD. In DNA, the CDR3 is TGTGCCTCGAAAGGGACAGGGGGAACGGCCGGGGAGCTGTTTTTT. Translating it yields CASKGTGGTAGELFF.

The genes are TRBV2 and TRBJ2-1; D gene unclear. V dropped 5 bases and J dropped 8 bases, with 7 bases sitting between them. The CDR3 is 11 amino acids. Germline V gene data show CDR1 as SNHLY and CDR2 as FYNNEI. The DNA for the CDR3 is TGTGCCAGCAGTCGTGAATATGAGCAGTTCTTC. The encoded protein is CASSREYEQFF.

This clonotype was seen many times. The V gene is TRBV14, the J gene TRBJ1-2; 7 bases match TRBD1. J gave up 4 bases and V 3 bases, and 8 bases lay outside the gene matches. CDR3 size: 15 residues. The germline gives CDR1 SGHDN, CDR2 FVKESK. CDR3 bases: TGTGCCAGCAGCCAGCACTCCTCAGGGGGCTATGGCTACACCTTC. Residues: CASSQHSSGGYGYTF.

This clonotype was counted between two and nine times. This chain links TRBV10-2 with TRBJ1-4, with 9 nucleotides matching TRBD1. Germline V gene data show CDR1 as WSHSY and CDR2 as SAAADI. The CDR3 loop spans 13 amino acids. V gave up 6 bases and J gave up 8 bases; unmatched junction bases: 4. The CDR3 sequence: CASSGQGLEKLFF. The CDR3 DNA reads as TGCGCCAGCAGCGGACAGGGGTTAGAAAAACTGTTTTTT.

The V and J genes are TRBV30 and TRBJ2-7; D is unresolved. There are 11 residues in the CDR3. The germline V gene has CDR1 GTSNPN and CDR2 SVGIG (reference sequence). Deletions cut 3 bases from V and 1 base from J, with 4 bases between. In DNA form, the CDR3 reads TGTGCCTGGAGGGGGTCCTACGAGCAGTACTTC. Translating gives CAWRGSYEQYF.

This clonotype was detected many times. The chain uses TRBV10-3 and TRBJ2-3; D is ambiguous. Germline CDR1 and CDR2: ENHRY and SYGVKD. The CDR3 is made up of 13 amino acids. Trimming removed 5 bases at V and 3 bases at J, with 9 bases between. CDR3 coding DNA: TGTGCCATCAGTAGGGAATATACAGATACGCAGTATTTT. Amino acid sequence: CAISREYTDTQYF.

Here the CDR3 reads CASSYGTTDTQYF. The CDR3 nucleotides are TGTGCCAGCAGTTACGGAACCACAGATACGCAGTATTTT. V usage is TRBV6-2 or TRBV6-3 and J usage is TRBJ2-3; D remains ambiguous. CDR3 size: 13 residues. Germline V lookup: CDR1 MNHEY, CDR2 SVGEGT. With 2 bases removed from V and 2 bases from J, the gap between germline ends came to 5 bases.

The table lists this clonotype with many counts. The V and J genes are TRBV6-5 and TRBJ2-7; a possible D gene is TRBD2 (6 bases). CDR1 and CDR2 (germline): MNHEY, SVGAGI. The germline V and J ends were trimmed by 2 bases and 5 bases, with 19 bases remaining between them. This CDR3 spans 16 amino acids. CDR3 nucleotide sequence: TGTGCCAGCAGTTACCAACCCCCGCCTAGCGCCCACGAGCAGTACTTC. Its translation is CASSYQPPPSAHEQYF.